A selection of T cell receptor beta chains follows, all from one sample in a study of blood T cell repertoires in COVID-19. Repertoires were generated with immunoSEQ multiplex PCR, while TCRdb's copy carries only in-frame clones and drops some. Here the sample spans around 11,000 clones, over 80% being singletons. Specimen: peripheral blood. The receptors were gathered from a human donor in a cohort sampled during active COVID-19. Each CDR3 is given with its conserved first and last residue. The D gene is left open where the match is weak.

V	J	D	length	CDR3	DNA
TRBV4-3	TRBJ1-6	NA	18	CASSQELQGPSNNSPLHF	TGCGCCAGCAGCCAAGAACTTCAGGGCCCCAGTAATAATTCACCCCTCCACTTT
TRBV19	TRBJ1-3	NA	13	CASSINSGNTIYF	TGTGCCAGTAGTATCAACTCTGGAAACACCATATATTTT
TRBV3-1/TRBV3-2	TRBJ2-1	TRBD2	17	CASSQDSGVAGGRQQFF	TGTGCCAGCAGCCAAGATAGTGGGGTAGCGGGGGGGCGCCAGCAGTTCTTC
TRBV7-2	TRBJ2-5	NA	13	CASSGSSEETQYF	TGTGCCAGCAGCGGGTCTAGCGAAGAGACCCAGTACTTC
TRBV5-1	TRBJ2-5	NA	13	CASSLEGRETQYF	TGCGCCAGCAGCTTGGAGGGGCGGGAAACCCAGTACTTC
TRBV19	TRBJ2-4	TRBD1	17	CASSIEGQGVIKNIQYF	TGTGCCAGTAGTATAGAGGGACAGGGGGTAATCAAAAACATTCAGTACTTC
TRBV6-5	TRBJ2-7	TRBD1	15	CASSYSETGTFEQYF	TGTGCCAGCAGTTACTCTGAGACAGGGACCTTCGAGCAGTACTTC
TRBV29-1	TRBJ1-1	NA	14	CSAESSGRGTEAFF	TGCAGCGCCGAATCTTCAGGGAGGGGGACTGAAGCTTTCTTT
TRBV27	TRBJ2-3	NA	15	CASSLWGLSTDTQYF	TGTGCCAGCAGTTTATGGGGACTGTCCACAGATACGCAGTATTTT
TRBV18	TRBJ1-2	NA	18	CASSRLLSTQGGHYGYTF	TGTGCCAGCTCAAGACTCCTTTCAACCCAGGGAGGCCACTATGGCTACACCTTC
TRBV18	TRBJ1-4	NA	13	CAGARAGNEKLFF	TGTGCCGGAGCGAGGGCTGGCAATGAAAAACTGTTTTTT
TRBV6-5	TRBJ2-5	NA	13	CASSYRGPETQYF	TGTGCCAGCAGTTACCGAGGTCCAGAGACCCAGTACTTC